The rows below give T cell receptor beta chains drawn from one sample of a study of blood T cell repertoires in COVID-19. The table came from immunoSEQ multiplex PCR; TCRdb's copy has only in-frame clones and leaves some out. The repertoire consists of 300,000 to 450,000 clones, with roughly nine tenths occurring once and the leading ten covering just under 4%. Specimen: peripheral blood. These TCRs come from a woman aged 60-75 years with COVID-19, enrolled during active disease. CDR3s leave out the opening cysteine and the closing phenylalanine or tryptophan. Each record gives: V gene, CDR3 protein.

V: TRBV7-2; CDR3: ASSLRRGYPYEQY
V: TRBV18; CDR3: ASSPSGGEFSYEQY
V: TRBV18; CDR3: ASSLYQGRDQPQH
V: TRBV12-5; CDR3: ASLNPEAEAF
V: TRBV15; CDR3: ATSRDTGHSPLH
V: TRBV19; CDR3: ASSTPGWMNTEAF
V: TRBV7-8; CDR3: ASSLPGGPGNTIY
V: TRBV5-1; CDR3: ASSKGTGANTGELF
V: TRBV2; CDR3: ASTLAGTYNEQF
V: TRBV11-2; CDR3: ASSPTAQGSSPLH
V: TRBV6-2/TRBV6-3; CDR3: ASSNPGQLNYGYT
V: TRBV14; CDR3: ASCPRGTDTQY
V: TRBV7-9; CDR3: ASSLRGAAYNEQF
V: TRBV5-5; CDR3: ASSLSGSSGNTIY
V: TRBV5-6; CDR3: ASSPDIGGVYGYT
V: TRBV4-2; CDR3: ASSQEWAGGNSGANVLT
V: TRBV5-6; CDR3: ASSLDVGQGVADTQY
V: TRBV7-7; CDR3: ASSPRTGELF
V: TRBV4-1; CDR3: ASSQARDYEQY
V: TRBV28; CDR3: ASSLGGDHKLF
V: TRBV7-9; CDR3: ASSLGPGGEETQY
V: TRBV29-1; CDR3: SAQKDTGYGYT
V: TRBV7-3; CDR3: ASSSGRGGGTDTQY
V: TRBV18; CDR3: ASSPGTGSNQPQH
V: TRBV18; CDR3: ASSPGTSGDTQY
V: TRBV11-3; CDR3: ASSPGQGFYEQY
V: TRBV30; CDR3: AWSREADYGGYT
V: TRBV24-1; CDR3: ATSGTSYNEQF
V: TRBV6-5; CDR3: ASERGGYEQY
V: TRBV19; CDR3: AARLQGSII
V: TRBV19; CDR3: ASSIFEPDSQETQY
V: TRBV5-1; CDR3: ASSSGTSDYNEQF
V: TRBV5-1; CDR3: ASSPNRAGANVLT
V: TRBV7-6; CDR3: ASSRGQQETQY
V: TRBV7-3; CDR3: ASSRGGSKSNEQF
V: TRBV6-5; CDR3: ASSSGSNYGYT
V: TRBV7-2; CDR3: ASSLLGQGVHEQY
V: TRBV5-1; CDR3: ASSLEGRVFTEAF
V: TRBV7-3; CDR3: ASSFQGNTEAF
V: TRBV9; CDR3: ASSVATSVGDTQY
V: TRBV2; CDR3: ASSDPGYGYT
V: TRBV6-1; CDR3: ASSPTGAYEQY
V: TRBV10-1; CDR3: ASRGVSTEAF
V: TRBV5-6; CDR3: ASSFGSSGNTIY
V: TRBV5-1; CDR3: ASSLGTGSNTIY
V: TRBV6-6; CDR3: ASSYSKGGNQPQH
V: TRBV7-2; CDR3: ASSLESGENQPQH
V: TRBV5-1; CDR3: ASSLLTDSTDTQY
V: TRBV10-2; CDR3: ASKGTTNEKLF